This T cell receptor beta chain was sequenced during a study of cytomegalovirus exposure and HLA in healthy donors (dated by TCRdb to 2017 to 2019). About the investigation overall: According to an earlier analysis of a few hundred of the donors, roughly 180 million T cells yielded over 100 million unique TCR beta sequences and approximately 300 Gb of sequence data. Roughly 300 gigabases of sequencing data and around 85 million unique TCR sequences made up an early release that covered approximately 700 HLA-typed donors. Among the roughly 400 genotyped donors, about 85% belonged to the genetic ancestry cluster associated with self-reported Caucasian donors. The study was designed to test whether signatures of past pathogen exposure could be identified by cataloging public T cell receptors. The study profiled the T cell repertoires of about 720 subjects by immunosequencing and related them to cytomegalovirus serostatus. A separate validation cohort of approximately 130 different subjects was used in addition to the approximately 700-subject first cohort. High-throughput TCR immunosequencing, statistical association of individual TCRs with disease status, and machine learning were combined to predict cytomegalovirus infection status. A later analysis re-analyzed previously published TCR beta repertoires from roughly 600 donors and added high-resolution HLA genotyping to study TCR occurrence patterns. In the later analysis, no new phenotypic data were used to find candidate immune exposures; instead, reliance was placed on TCR beta sequences and their occurrence across donors. In an earlier analysis of more than 550 of the donors, high-throughput TCR beta sequencing was used to judge whether each TCR beta V gene segment behaved as functional or pseudogenic. Donor age, sex, ethnicity and CMV serostatus were compiled together with the repertoire data. A later genetic analysis used genome-wide SNP genotypes for about three fifths of the roughly 700 donors, treating that subset as a discovery cohort. All discovery cohort repertoires had been generated using a single sequencing platform. HLA typing included class I and class II loci at four-digit resolution. The number of donors typed differed by locus, with roughly 620-630 for A, B, C, DRB1 and DQB1, approximately 500 for DQA1, over 600 for DPA1, and around 460 for DPB1. A handful of DR-DQ haplotypes were handled as single units for association and clustering because linkage in the cohort was strong. On average, approximately 250,000 unique TCR beta nucleotide sequences were sequenced per donor among 398 genotyped donors of the cohort, with roughly 18% of those sequences being non-productive. What the authors observed across the whole study: A later analysis found that TCR association rates varied across HLA loci, with DRB1 alleles showing the most associated TCRs and HLA-C alleles the fewest. Sequencing depth was assumed to be roughly uniform across donors in the presence/absence analyses, though that assumption may not hold. Only TCR beta chains were sequenced in this cohort, and the absence of alpha or paired-chain data limited detectable features. In a later analysis, HLA-associated TCR beta chains showed more clonal expansion and lower generation probabilities than non-associated chains that were equally common. Because HLA typing was missing for some donors at each locus, association tests included only the typed subset. For the cohort, immune exposure information was limited to CMV serostatus. Across donors, most TCR sequences were observed very rarely, whereas some public TCRs were present in many individuals. According to a later analysis, most CMV-associated TCR beta chains appeared to be HLA-restricted, and the HLA associations seemed to be driven largely by CMV exposure. The classifier was reported to diagnose cytomegalovirus status with high specificity and sensitivity in both the original cohort and the validation cohort. In a later genetic analysis, a missense DCLRE1C variant was associated with V-gene and J-gene trimming of TCR beta chains, and the association was replicated in an independent cohort. Specific HLA alleles were associated with about 17,000 TCR beta sequences at a false discovery rate of 0.05 in a later analysis. When HLA alleles, especially DR and DQ, strongly co-occurred, attributing TCR associations to individual alleles was difficult. Correlated functional status among segregating V segments might be attributable to linkage disequilibrium, but an unknown experimental factor could not be ruled out. Because counts were too low, about 17 rarely observed V segments, including chromosome 9 orphons, were excluded from the earlier analysis of roughly 580 of the donors. The study listed 150 to 200 TCR beta chains as associated with cytomegalovirus. The authors suggested that the approach could potentially be generalized to other disease states and immunological phenotypes. A further reported finding was that TCR beta sequences accurately predicted the HLA-A and HLA-B alleles for most subjects in the first cohort. Several of the top co-occurrence clusters appeared to be linked to parvovirus B19, influenza, CMV and Epstein-Barr virus, according to a later analysis. In an earlier analysis of a few hundred of the donors, most TCR beta V segments were observed in productive rearrangements about 90% or about 30% of the time, broadly matching IMGT annotations. A later genetic analysis reported fewer N-insertions in productive TCRs among donors in an Asian-associated ancestry cluster than the roughly 720-donor mean. A group of highly shared sequence variants was considered likely to be a technical artifact of the sequencing pipeline. In vitro tests confirmed that a few of the cytomegalovirus-associated TCR beta chains recognize cytomegalovirus antigens.

Preparation of the library involved the immunoSEQ multiplex PCR assay. A mixture of 60 forward primers for TCR Vbeta segments and 13 reverse primers for TCR Jbeta segments was used in the multiplex PCR. A multiplex PCR assay on genomic DNA amplified the CDR3 region of rearranged TCR beta genes. Amplified TCR beta libraries were sequenced as 87-base-pair reads on the Illumina HiSeq System. Under the source paper's analysis protocol: In a later analysis, some 80 million unique TCR beta chains were counted across the approximately 620 repertoires, and roughly 11 million of these chains were shared by at least two donors. Raw reads were error-corrected and collapsed into unique sequences by a nearest-neighbor algorithm in which closely related sequences were merged to remove PCR and sequencing errors. To assign V, D and J gene segments, CDR3 sequences were aligned to IMGT reference sequences. For a sequence to be retained, a match of at least six nucleotides was required to both a V gene segment and a J gene segment. A rearrangement was called productive if the CDR3 had no stop codons and remained in frame with V and J, and every other rearrangement was called non-productive. Following IMGT convention, CDR3 was defined as the stretch from the second conserved V-encoded cysteine up to the conserved J-encoded phenylalanine. The earlier analysis of roughly 590 of the donors excluded sequences that lacked an unambiguous match to a single V gene segment. In an earlier analysis of approximately 590 of the donors, a V segment was called functional when productive rearrangements were above 56.7%, and segregating when the standard deviation between donors exceeded 5%. A statistical classification framework was built to diagnose cytomegalovirus status from the catalog of TCR beta chain sequences. A later analysis assigned V and J genes by comparing TCR nucleotide sequences with IMGT/GENE-DB human TR gene sequences. The TCRdist pipeline was used in a later analysis to assign CDR3 sequences and most-parsimonious VDJ recombination scenarios. A later analysis defined each TCR beta chain by its CDR3 amino acid sequence plus V-gene family, and excluded reads lacking a unique V-gene family. To address suspected cross-contamination and a sequencing artifact, a later analysis removed around 600 highly shared, low-generation-probability nucleotide sequences. For each public chain, a later analysis derived a clonal expansion index from normalized ranks of inferred template counts within each repertoire. Generation probabilities in a later analysis came from a VDJ recombination model fitted to out-of-frame rearrangements, and those results were checked against IGoR. Hypergeometric tests were used in a later analysis to score TCR-TCR, TCR-HLA and TCR-CMV co-occurrence, with a repertoire-size bias correction applied to the TCR pairs. To estimate false discovery rates, a later analysis permuted the HLA or CMV assignments 20 times. In a later analysis, co-occurring TCRs were grouped using DBSCAN, with TCRdist sequence similarity added in when clustering inside HLA-allele-positive subsets. For co-occurrence clustering, repertoires with fewer than 30,000 or more than 120,000 public chains were excluded, along with four to six repertoires with anomalous nucleotide sharing. TCRdb holds this immuneACCESS table with in-frame rearrangements only. Some clones are missing; in checked studies, unresolved V genes explain under half, and the rest has no known cause. V and J calls and clone size are given by that table; D and trimming were obtained from the DNA. The record for this sample contains 200,000 to 250,000 clones. Approximately 0.98% of the sample rests with the top ten.

Remarks on this clone: The antigen this receptor binds is unknown.

In total, 500 to 700 healthy bone marrow donors made up the cohort. Cohort members were all nominally healthy when sampled, although unrecorded immune exposures were likely present. The donor tested CMV seropositive and was one of the 289 seropositive cohort members. A peripheral blood sample was provided by each donor, and peripheral blood mononuclear cells were used for TCR beta sequencing. Genomic DNA extraction from the blood cell samples was performed with the Qiagen DNeasy Blood Extraction Kit. This clonotype was sampled from a woman aged 25 to 39 in good health and CMV-seropositive. The sequencing input was PBMCs.

CDR3 reads: CASRVDRGNTGELFF. The nucleotide sequence is given as TGTGCCAGCAGAGTGGACAGGGGAAACACCGGGGAGCTGTTTTTT. Rearrangement joined TRBV2 to TRBJ2-2; 9 central nucleotides agree with TRBD1. The junction shows trimming of 6 bases on V and 2 bases on J, and the gene matches do not reach 4 bases of it. From the cysteine up to the phenylalanine, the CDR3 has a length of 15 residues. The kept DNA is CDR3 alone, 45 bases in frame from the first base. Looking up the germline V gene yields CDR1 SNHLY and CDR2 FYNNEI.